A single T cell receptor beta chain is shown here with its context. The entirety of the isolated RNA underwent reverse transcription, so expressed TCRB transcripts were sequenced. Data came from immunoSEQ multiplex PCR; TCRdb stores just in-frame clones and leaves some out. The data show under 450,000 clones, over 13% seen once. The record originates from a study of beta chain features in type 1 diabetes. One heparinised blood draw, averaging roughly 120 mL, came from each donor. Germline loops: CDR1 SEHNR, CDR2 FQNEAQ (reference sequence). Trimming shortened V by 5 bases and J by 4 bases, and 6 bases separated the two germline ends. The CDR3 extends over 12 amino acids.

This sequence was found in a woman between 18 and 29 years old in good health. The chain carries TRBV7-9 and TRBJ1-3; no firm D call. The specimen was naive CD4+ T cells from blood. The CDR3, as DNA: TGTGCCAGCAGCCGCGGGGGAAACACCATATATTTT. This gives the protein CASSRGGNTIYF. The variable domain in full, completed from reference TRBV7-9 and TRBJ1-3, reads DTGVSQNPRHKITKRGQNVTFRCDPISEHNRLYWYRQTLGQGPEFLTYFQNEAQLEKSRLLSDRFSAERPKGSFSTLEIQRTEQGDSAMYLCASSRGGNTIYFGEGSWLTVV.